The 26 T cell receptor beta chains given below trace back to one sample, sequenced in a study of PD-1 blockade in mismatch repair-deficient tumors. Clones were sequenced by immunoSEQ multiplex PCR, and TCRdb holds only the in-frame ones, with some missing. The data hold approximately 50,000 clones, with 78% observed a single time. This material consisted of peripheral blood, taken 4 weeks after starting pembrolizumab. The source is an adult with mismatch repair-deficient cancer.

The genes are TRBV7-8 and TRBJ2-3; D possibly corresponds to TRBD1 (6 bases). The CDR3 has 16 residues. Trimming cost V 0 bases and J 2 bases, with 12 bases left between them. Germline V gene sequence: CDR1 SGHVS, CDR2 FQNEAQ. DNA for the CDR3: TGTGCCAGCAGCTTAGCGCTGAACAGGGACACAGATACGCAGTATTTT. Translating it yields CASSLALNRDTDTQYF. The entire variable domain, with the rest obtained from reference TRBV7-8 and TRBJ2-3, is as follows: GAGVSQSPRYKVAKRGQDVALRCDPISGHVSLFWYQQALGQGPEFLTYFQNEAQLDKSGLPSDRFFAERPEGSVSTLKIQRTQQEDSAVYLCASSLALNRDTDTQYFGPGTRLTVL.

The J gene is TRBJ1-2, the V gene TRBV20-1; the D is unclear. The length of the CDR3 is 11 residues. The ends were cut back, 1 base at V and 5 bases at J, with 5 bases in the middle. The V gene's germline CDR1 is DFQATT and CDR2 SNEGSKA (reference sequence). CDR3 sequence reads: CSARGTYGYTF. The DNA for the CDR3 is TGCAGTGCTAGAGGGACGTATGGCTACACCTTC.

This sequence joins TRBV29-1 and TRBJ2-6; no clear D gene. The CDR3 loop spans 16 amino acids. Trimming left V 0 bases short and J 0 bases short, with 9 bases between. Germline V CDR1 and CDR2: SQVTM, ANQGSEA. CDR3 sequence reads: CSVEDLGSSGANVLTF. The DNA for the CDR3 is TGCAGCGTTGAAGACTTAGGCAGCTCTGGGGCCAACGTCCTGACTTTC.

The CDR3 region has the DNA TGCGCCAGCAGCTTGGGACCACCGAGCTCCTACAATGAGCAGTTCTTC. This codes for CASSLGPPSSYNEQFF. This chain links TRBV5-1 with TRBJ2-1; no firm D call. The V gene lost 0 bases and the J gene lost 0 bases, with 10 bases spanning the gap. CDR3 length: 16 residues. The V gene's germline CDR1 is SGHRS and CDR2 YFSETQ.

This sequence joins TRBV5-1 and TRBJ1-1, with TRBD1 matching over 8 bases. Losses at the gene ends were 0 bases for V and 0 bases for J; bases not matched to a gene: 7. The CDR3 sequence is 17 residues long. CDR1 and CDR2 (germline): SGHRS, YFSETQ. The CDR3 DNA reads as TGCGCCAGCAGCTTGGGGATTGCAGGGGGCATGAACACTGAAGCTTTCTTT. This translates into CASSLGIAGGMNTEAFF. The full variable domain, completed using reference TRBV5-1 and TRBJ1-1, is KAGVTQTPRYLIKTRGQQVTLSCSPISGHRSVSWYQQTPGQGLQFLFEYFSETQRNKGNFPGRFSGRQFSNSRSEMNVSTLELGDSALYLCASSLGIAGGMNTEAFFGQGTRLTVV.

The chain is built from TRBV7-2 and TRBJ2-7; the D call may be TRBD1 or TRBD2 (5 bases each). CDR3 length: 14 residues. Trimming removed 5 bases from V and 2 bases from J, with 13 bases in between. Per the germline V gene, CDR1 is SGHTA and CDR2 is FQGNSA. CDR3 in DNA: TGTGCCAGCAGCCCCCGGGACGGGGCCTACGAGCAGTACTTC. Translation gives CASSPRDGAYEQYF. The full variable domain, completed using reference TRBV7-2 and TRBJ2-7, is GAGVSQSPSNKVTEKGKDVELRCDPISGHTALYWYRQSLGQGLEFLIYFQGNSAPDKSGLPSDRFSAERTGGSVSTLTIQRTQQEDSAVYLCASSPRDGAYEQYFGPGTRLTVT.

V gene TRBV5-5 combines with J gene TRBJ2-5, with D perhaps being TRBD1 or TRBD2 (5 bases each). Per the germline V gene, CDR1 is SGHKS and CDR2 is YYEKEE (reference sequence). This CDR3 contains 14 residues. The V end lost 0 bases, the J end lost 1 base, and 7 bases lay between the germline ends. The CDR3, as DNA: TGTGCCAGCAGCTTGGTGGGGACCCAAGAGACCCAGTACTTC. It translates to CASSLVGTQETQYF.

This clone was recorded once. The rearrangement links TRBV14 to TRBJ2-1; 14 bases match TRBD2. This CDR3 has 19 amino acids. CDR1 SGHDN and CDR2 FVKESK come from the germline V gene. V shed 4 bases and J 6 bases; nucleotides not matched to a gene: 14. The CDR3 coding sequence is TGTGCCAGCAGCCCAATTACGGGACTAGCGGGAGCCCGCAGCAATGAGCAGTTCTTC. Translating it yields CASSPITGLAGARSNEQFF.

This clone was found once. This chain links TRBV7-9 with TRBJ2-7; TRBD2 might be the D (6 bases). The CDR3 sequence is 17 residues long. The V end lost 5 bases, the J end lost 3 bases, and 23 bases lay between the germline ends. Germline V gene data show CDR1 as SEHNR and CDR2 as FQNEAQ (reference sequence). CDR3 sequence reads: CASSPRERIRSVYEQYF. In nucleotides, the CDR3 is TGTGCCAGCAGCCCCCGGGAGAGAATTCGCTCCGTCTACGAGCAGTACTTC.

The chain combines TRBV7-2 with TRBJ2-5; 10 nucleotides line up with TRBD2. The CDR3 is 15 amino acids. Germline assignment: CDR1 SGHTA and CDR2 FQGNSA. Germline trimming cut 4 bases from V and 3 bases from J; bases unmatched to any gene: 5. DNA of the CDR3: TGTGCCAGCAGCTCACTCCTAGCGGGAGAAGAGACCCAGTACTTC. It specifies CASSSLLAGEETQYF.

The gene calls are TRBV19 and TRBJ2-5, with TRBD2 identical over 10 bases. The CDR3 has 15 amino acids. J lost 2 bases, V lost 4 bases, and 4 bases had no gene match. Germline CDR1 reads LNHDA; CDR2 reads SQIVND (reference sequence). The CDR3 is CASSSLGLAQETQYF. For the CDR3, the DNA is TGTGCCAGTAGTAGCCTGGGACTAGCGCAAGAGACCCAGTACTTC.

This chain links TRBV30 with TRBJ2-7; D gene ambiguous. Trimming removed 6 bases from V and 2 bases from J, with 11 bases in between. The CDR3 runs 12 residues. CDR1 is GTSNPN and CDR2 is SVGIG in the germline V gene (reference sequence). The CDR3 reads CACPTETYEQYF. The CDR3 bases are TGTGCCTGTCCAACAGAAACCTACGAGCAGTACTTC.

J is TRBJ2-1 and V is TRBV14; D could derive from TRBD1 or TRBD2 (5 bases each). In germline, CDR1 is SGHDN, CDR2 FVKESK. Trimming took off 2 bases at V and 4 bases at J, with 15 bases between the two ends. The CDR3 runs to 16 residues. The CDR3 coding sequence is TGTGCCAGCAGCCAACGGCAGGGACCATTATACAATGAGCAGTTCTTC. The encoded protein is CASSQRQGPLYNEQFF.

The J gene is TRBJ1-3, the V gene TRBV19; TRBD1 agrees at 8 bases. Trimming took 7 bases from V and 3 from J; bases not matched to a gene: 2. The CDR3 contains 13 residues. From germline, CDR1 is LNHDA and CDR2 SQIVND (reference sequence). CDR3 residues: CASTTGGGNTIYF. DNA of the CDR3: TGTGCCAGTACCACAGGGGGTGGAAACACCATATATTTT.

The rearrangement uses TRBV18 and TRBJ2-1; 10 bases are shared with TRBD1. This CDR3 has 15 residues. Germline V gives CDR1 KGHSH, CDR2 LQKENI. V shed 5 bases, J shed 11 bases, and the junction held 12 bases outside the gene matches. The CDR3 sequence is CASSTGTGVQTQQFF. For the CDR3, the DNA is TGTGCCAGCTCAACCGGGACAGGGGTACAAACTCAGCAGTTCTTC.

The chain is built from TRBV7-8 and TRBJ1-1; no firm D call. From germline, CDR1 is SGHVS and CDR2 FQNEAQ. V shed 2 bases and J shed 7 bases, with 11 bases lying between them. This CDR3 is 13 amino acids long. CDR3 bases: TGTGCCAGCAGCTTAACGGGATACCATGAAGCTTTCTTT. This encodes CASSLTGYHEAFF.

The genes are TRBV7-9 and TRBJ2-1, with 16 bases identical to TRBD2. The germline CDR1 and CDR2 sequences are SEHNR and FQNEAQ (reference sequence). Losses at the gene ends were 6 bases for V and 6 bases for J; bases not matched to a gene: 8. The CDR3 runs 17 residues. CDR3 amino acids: CASSFTGTSGGGNEQFF. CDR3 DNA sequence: TGTGCCAGCAGTTTTACCGGGACTAGCGGGGGGGGCAATGAGCAGTTCTTC.

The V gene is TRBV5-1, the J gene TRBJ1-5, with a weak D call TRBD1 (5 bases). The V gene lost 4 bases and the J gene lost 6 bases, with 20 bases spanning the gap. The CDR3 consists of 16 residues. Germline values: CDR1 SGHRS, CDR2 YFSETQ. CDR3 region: CASSPGDLGVSQPQHF. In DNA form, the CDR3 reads TGCGCCAGCAGCCCGGGCGATCTAGGGGTGAGTCAGCCCCAGCATTTT.

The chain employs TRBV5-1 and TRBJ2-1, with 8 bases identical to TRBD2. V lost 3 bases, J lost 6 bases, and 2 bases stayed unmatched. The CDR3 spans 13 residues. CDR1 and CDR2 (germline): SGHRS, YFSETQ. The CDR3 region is CASSWTSFNEQFF. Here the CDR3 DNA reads TGCGCCAGCAGCTGGACTAGCTTCAATGAGCAGTTCTTC. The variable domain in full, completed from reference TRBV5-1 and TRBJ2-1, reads KAGVTQTPRYLIKTRGQQVTLSCSPISGHRSVSWYQQTPGQGLQFLFEYFSETQRNKGNFPGRFSGRQFSNSRSEMNVSTLELGDSALYLCASSWTSFNEQFFGPGTRLTVL.

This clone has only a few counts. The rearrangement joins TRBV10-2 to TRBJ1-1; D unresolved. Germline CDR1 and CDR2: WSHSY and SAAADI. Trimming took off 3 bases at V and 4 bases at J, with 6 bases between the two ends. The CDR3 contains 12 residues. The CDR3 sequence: CASSDTSTEAFF. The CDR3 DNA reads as TGCGCCAGCAGTGATACATCCACTGAAGCTTTCTTT.

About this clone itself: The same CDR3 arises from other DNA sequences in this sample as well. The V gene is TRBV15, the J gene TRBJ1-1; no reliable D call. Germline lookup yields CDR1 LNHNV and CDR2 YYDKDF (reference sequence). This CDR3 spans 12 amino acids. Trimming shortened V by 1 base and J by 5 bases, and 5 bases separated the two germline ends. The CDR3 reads CATSRARTEAFF. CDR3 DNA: TGTGCCACCAGCAGAGCCAGGACTGAAGCTTTCTTT.

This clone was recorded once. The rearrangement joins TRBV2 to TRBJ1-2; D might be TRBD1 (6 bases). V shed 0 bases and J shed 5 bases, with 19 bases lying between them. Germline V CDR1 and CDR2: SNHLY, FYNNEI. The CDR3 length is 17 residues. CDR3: CASSEALQGRGNYGYTF. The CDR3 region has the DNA TGTGCCAGCAGTGAAGCGCTTCAGGGGAGAGGGAATTATGGCTACACCTTC.

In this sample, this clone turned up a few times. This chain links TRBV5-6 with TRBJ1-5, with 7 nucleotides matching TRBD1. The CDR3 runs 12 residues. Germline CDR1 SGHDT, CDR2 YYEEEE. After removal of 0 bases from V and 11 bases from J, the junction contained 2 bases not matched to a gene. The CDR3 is CASSLAQGAQHF. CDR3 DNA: TGTGCCAGCAGCTTGGCGCAGGGGGCCCAGCATTTT. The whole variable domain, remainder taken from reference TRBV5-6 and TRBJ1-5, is DAGVTQSPTHLIKTRGQQVTLRCSPKSGHDTVSWYQQALGQGPQFIFQYYEEEERQRGNFPDRFSGHQFPNYSSELNVNALLLGDSALYLCASSLAQGAQHFGDGTRLSIL.

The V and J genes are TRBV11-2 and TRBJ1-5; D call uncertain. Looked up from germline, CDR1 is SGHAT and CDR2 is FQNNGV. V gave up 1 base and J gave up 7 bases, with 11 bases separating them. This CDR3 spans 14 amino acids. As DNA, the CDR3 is TGTGCCAGCAGCTTAGCCGGCGGTTCCCAGCCCCAGCATTTT. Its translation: CASSLAGGSQPQHF.

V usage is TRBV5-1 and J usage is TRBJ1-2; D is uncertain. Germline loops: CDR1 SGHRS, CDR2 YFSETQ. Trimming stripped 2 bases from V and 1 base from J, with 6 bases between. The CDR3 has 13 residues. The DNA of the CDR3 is TGCGCCAGCAGCTTCGAGTATAACTATGGCTACACCTTC. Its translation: CASSFEYNYGYTF.

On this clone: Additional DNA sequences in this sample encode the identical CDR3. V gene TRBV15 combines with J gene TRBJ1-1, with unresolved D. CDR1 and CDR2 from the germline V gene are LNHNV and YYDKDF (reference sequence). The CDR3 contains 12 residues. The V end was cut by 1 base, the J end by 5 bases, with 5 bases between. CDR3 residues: CATSRARTEAFF. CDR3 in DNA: TGTGCCACCAGCAGAGCGAGGACTGAAGCTTTCTTT.